The sample holds a few counts of the clone carrying this TCR beta chain. What it recognizes is unknown. The data originate from a study of blood T cells in healthy people across ages. A sample-barcoded 5' primer and a J-beta primer mix were used in a second PCR of roughly 6 to 12 cycles. TCRdb recomputed calls from the 5' RACE reads with MiXCR, one row per CDR3 protein. The repertoire holds approximately 760,000 distinct CDR3 sequences, with roughly 25% as singletons. Study outcomes and limitations: Among T cells, TCR beta diversity per million cells dropped roughly linearly as age rose. Diversity figures based on one million T cells were deemed too low.

The same data also went into a second study, on T cells of mothers and their children. That report adds: cDNA synthesis used all extracted RNA, 1.5 ug per 15 ul. The overlap seen between related mothers and children slightly exceeded that of unrelated pairs, though not significantly.

The sample comprised blood. The clonotype was recovered from a boy between 10 and 17 years old in good health.

In DNA, the CDR3 is TGTGCCACCAGCAGAGATAGGGGGGCCGTAAACGACAATCAGCCCCAGCATTTT. Amino acids: CATSRDRGAVNDNQPQHF. This chain links TRBV15 with TRBJ1-5, with D perhaps matching TRBD1 (6 bases). This CDR3 contains 18 residues. The V and J ends lost 0 bases and 3 bases respectively, with 18 bases between them. Germline lookup yields CDR1 LNHNV and CDR2 YYDKDF (reference sequence).